This record covers a single TCR beta chain. Its antigen target is currently unknown. Per-nucleotide qualities are absent, and no much larger clonotype sits a single base away. The CDR3 starts with the cysteine, ends with the phenylalanine, and has 15 residues. Only the CDR3 part of the read is kept: 45 bases, read in frame from the first base. Germline trimming: 6 bases from V, 6 bases from J; junction bases outside gene matches: 10. The germline V gene supplies CDR1 SGHTA and CDR2 FQGTGA. The immunoSEQ Assay, a bias-controlled multiplex PCR, was used to amplify TCRbeta CDR3 regions from genomic DNA. Concerning the study's data processing: Within the assay, amplification of reference gene primers was used to estimate how many nucleated cells each sample contained. To quantify the absolute abundance of each unique TCRbeta CDR3 rearrangement, sequence reads were collapsed and filtered. For each sample, productive Simpson clonality was calculated as the square root of Simpson's diversity index over productive rearrangements. The clones in this table, taken by TCRdb from immuneACCESS, are in-frame only. Not every clone is retained; where verified, under half of the shortfall comes from an unresolved V gene, and the cause of the rest is unknown. D and trimming come from the DNA, and the V and J calls and clone size come from that table. The sample records some 150,000 clones, roughly 87% of which are singletons. In total, the top ten clones hold about 4.6% of the sample.

The data were taken from a study of blood T cell repertoires in COVID-19 (dated by TCRdb to 2018 to 2020). At the level of the whole study: Samples from collaborators originated in the United States, Italy and Spain and spanned both the acute and convalescent phases of COVID-19. Where HLA class I and class II types were available, the types were taken from metadata supplied by the sample provider, not from assay-based typing. The samples were drawn from the first 160 participants of the ongoing ImmuneRACE study and from 1,200 or so subjects provided by 6 global collaborators. The repertoires were made available in a free public database intended to serve as a resource for research on the immune response to SARS-CoV-2. The material from the prospective study consisted of cDNA or gDNA derived from T cells, B-cell-depleted T cells, or PBMCs. Nearly every sample came with metadata listing a de-identified subject ID, COVID-19 status, age in years and sex. Subjects who had been exposed to COVID-19, were actively infected with it, or had recovered from it provided the deeply sampled blood TCRbeta repertoires that made up the dataset.

Whole blood was collected in K2EDTA tubes by collaborating institutions according to the institutions' own protocols. For TCRbeta analysis, collaborators shipped samples in one of three forms: frozen whole blood, isolated PBMCs, or DNA extracted from either of those sample types. The study at large found these results: The quantity of clinical and demographic metadata differed by source and by participant and was supplied without curation.

Sequenced material: peripheral blood. Recombination linked TRBV7-3 to TRBJ2-5; TRBD2 matches 10 bases in the middle. The clonotype was recovered from a woman aged 55-75 years with active or convalescent COVID-19. The nucleotides are TGTGCCAGCAGTGTAGCGGGGGGCGATGGGCAGACCCAGTACTTC. This encodes CASSVAGGDGQTQYF.